These 4 T cell receptor beta chains were sequenced from one sample in a study of post-analysis software for immune sequencing data. For these receptors, no antigen is known. cDNA libraries of TCR beta carried unique molecular identifiers. MiXCR was run by TCRdb on the PCR reads, yielding one entry per CDR3 protein. The data contain under 650,000 distinct CDR3 sequences, roughly 45% of them seen just once; the ten biggest clones take up 1.5% to 2%. Study observations and caveats: About five TRBV segments, including TRBV5-6, TRBV5-1 and TRBV20-1, were more frequent in patients than controls.

Source material: blood. The receptors come from a girl aged 10-17 years with multiple sclerosis.

The CDR3 sequence is CASSFRDRGRGYTF. In nucleotides, the CDR3 is TGTGCCAGCAGTTTCAGGGACAGGGGTAGAGGCTACACCTTC. This chain joins TRBV12-3 or TRBV12-4 and TRBJ1-2, with 10 bases fitting TRBD1. This CDR3 contains 14 residues. Trimming removed 3 bases from V and 8 bases from J; junction bases left unmatched: 6.

The chain links TRBV27 to TRBJ1-2, with unresolved D. The CDR3 runs to 13 residues. Germline CDR1 is MNHEY and CDR2 is SMNVEV (reference sequence). Trimming left V 2 bases short and J 4 bases short, with 8 bases between. In DNA, the CDR3 is TGTGCCAGCAGTTTAGAACCTCTCTATGGCTACACCTTC. It specifies CASSLEPLYGYTF.

The chain joins TRBV2 to TRBJ2-4; D is perhaps TRBD1 (6 bases). The J call could be wrong; TRBJ2-7 is a better fit for the DNA end. CDR1 is SNHLY, CDR2 FYNNEI, per germline. The CDR3 runs 13 residues. CDR3 residues: CASSMARGHEQYF. The CDR3 nucleotides are TGTGCCAGCAGTATGGCCAGGGGCCACGAGCAGTACTTC.

V and J are TRBV12-3 or TRBV12-4 and TRBJ1-1, with D possibly matching TRBD1 (6 bases). V lost 6 bases and J 3 bases, leaving 11 bases between the germline ends. The CDR3 has 13 amino acids. CDR3 protein: CASRRGGDTEAFF. The CDR3 DNA follows: TGTGCCAGCAGGAGGGGGGGTGACACTGAAGCTTTCTTT.